These T cell receptor beta chains were read from a single sample in a study of blood T cells in healthy people across ages. TCRdb redid the calling of the 5' RACE reads with MiXCR, one entry per CDR3 protein. The data contain about 800,000 distinct CDR3 sequences, 58% of them singletons. The source material was blood. Receptors were obtained from a man younger than 40 in good health. Each CDR3 is given with its conserved first and last residue. A D gene is named only where the DNA matches it firmly. Not every row has a clone size; where given, it reads once, few, many or a size class.

v_call: TRBV7-7
d_call: TRBD2
clone_size: .
j_call: TRBJ2-5
cdr3_nt: TGTGCTAGCAGCTTAGCGCCCGGCGGGAGGACGGAGACCCAGTACTTC
cdr3_aa: CASSLAPGGRTETQYF

v_call: TRBV7-2
d_call: .
clone_size: .
j_call: TRBJ2-5
cdr3_nt: TGTGCCAGCAGCTTAAGGTCGTCCGGGTTGGAGACCCAGTACTTC
cdr3_aa: CASSLRSSGLETQYF

v_call: TRBV5-6
d_call: .
clone_size: few
j_call: TRBJ2-7
cdr3_nt: TGTGCCAGCAGCGCAGGGCCGGGGTATCACGAGCAGTACTTC
cdr3_aa: CASSAGPGYHEQYF

v_call: TRBV19
d_call: TRBD2
clone_size: .
j_call: TRBJ2-7
cdr3_nt: TGTGCCAGTAGTAACGGTCGGGAGGGTGTCTACGAGCGGTACTTC
cdr3_aa: CASSNGREGVYERYF

v_call: TRBV6-2/TRBV6-3
d_call: .
clone_size: .
j_call: TRBJ2-3
cdr3_nt: TGTGCCAGCAGTCAAATCACCCGAGATACGCAGTATTTT
cdr3_aa: CASSQITRDTQYF

v_call: TRBV28
d_call: .
clone_size: few
j_call: TRBJ2-2
cdr3_nt: TGTGCCAGCAGTACTCCGACGGGGGCGGTCGGGGAGCTGTTTTTT
cdr3_aa: CASSTPTGAVGELFF

v_call: TRBV7-9
d_call: .
clone_size: .
j_call: TRBJ1-1
cdr3_nt: TGTGCCAATAAAGCGGAGCCAGGGGCTGAAGCTTTCTTT
cdr3_aa: CANKAEPGAEAFF

v_call: TRBV13
d_call: .
clone_size: .
j_call: TRBJ1-2
cdr3_nt: TGTGCCAGCAGCGGATACAGGGATAAGAACTATGGCTACACCTTC
cdr3_aa: CASSGYRDKNYGYTF

v_call: TRBV29-1
d_call: .
clone_size: few
j_call: TRBJ1-2
cdr3_nt: TGCAGCGTTGTGTTCGGGGATGGCTACACCTTC
cdr3_aa: CSVVFGDGYTF

v_call: TRBV5-1
d_call: .
clone_size: .
j_call: TRBJ2-1
cdr3_nt: TGCGCCAGCAGCCCGCCTTTTGCTGCGGGAAGAGCATATGAGCAGTTCTTC
cdr3_aa: CASSPPFAAGRAYEQFF

v_call: TRBV7-9
d_call: .
clone_size: .
j_call: TRBJ2-6
cdr3_nt: TGTGCCAGCAGCACTTTGGGGCCCTCTGGGGCCAACGTCCTGACTTTC
cdr3_aa: CASSTLGPSGANVLTF

v_call: TRBV29-1
d_call: TRBD1
clone_size: .
j_call: TRBJ1-1
cdr3_nt: TGCAGCGTGGCGACAGGGAGGCACACTGAAGCTTTCTTT
cdr3_aa: CSVATGRHTEAFF

v_call: TRBV7-2
d_call: TRBD1
clone_size: .
j_call: TRBJ2-7
cdr3_nt: TGTGCCAGCAGCTTAGTAACAGGGGGTGAATTCCTCGAGCAGTACTTC
cdr3_aa: CASSLVTGGEFLEQYF

v_call: TRBV29-1
d_call: .
clone_size: .
j_call: TRBJ2-1
cdr3_nt: TGCAGCGTTGAAGATGTCCCAGTGGCGGGGAGCTACAATGAGCAGTTCTTC
cdr3_aa: CSVEDVPVAGSYNEQFF

v_call: TRBV15
d_call: TRBD1
clone_size: .
j_call: TRBJ2-5
cdr3_nt: TGTGCCACCAGCGCGGACAGGGGATATGAGACCCAGTACTTC
cdr3_aa: CATSADRGYETQYF

v_call: TRBV6-2/TRBV6-3
d_call: .
clone_size: .
j_call: TRBJ2-5
cdr3_nt: TGTGCCAGCAGTGTGAGCGTGCGTCAAGAGACCCAGTACTTC
cdr3_aa: CASSVSVRQETQYF

v_call: TRBV6-2/TRBV6-3
d_call: .
clone_size: few
j_call: TRBJ2-7
cdr3_nt: TGTGCCAGCAGCCGACCTCAAGCGGGACACTACGAGCAGTACTTC
cdr3_aa: CASSRPQAGHYEQYF

v_call: TRBV6-2/TRBV6-3
d_call: .
clone_size: few
j_call: TRBJ2-7
cdr3_nt: TGTGCCAGCAGCCTGCTCCATTACGAGCAGTACTTC
cdr3_aa: CASSLLHYEQYF

v_call: TRBV7-3
d_call: .
clone_size: .
j_call: TRBJ2-3
cdr3_nt: TGTGCCAGCAGCTTAGTTTGGGGAGATACGCAGTATTTT
cdr3_aa: CASSLVWGDTQYF

v_call: TRBV27
d_call: .
clone_size: .
j_call: TRBJ2-7
cdr3_nt: TGTGCCAGCAGTCGCGAGTGGGGTAGCTACGAGCAGTACTTC
cdr3_aa: CASSREWGSYEQYF

v_call: TRBV10-3
d_call: .
clone_size: .
j_call: TRBJ1-5
cdr3_nt: TGTGCCATCCCGAGCGGGGAGCCCCTGAGTAGCAATCAGCCCCAGCATTTT
cdr3_aa: CAIPSGEPLSSNQPQHF

v_call: TRBV13
d_call: .
clone_size: .
j_call: TRBJ1-4
cdr3_nt: TGTGCCAGCAGCACCCGGGACGAGTACGGAAAACTGTTTTTT
cdr3_aa: CASSTRDEYGKLFF

v_call: TRBV6-5
d_call: .
clone_size: .
j_call: TRBJ2-3
cdr3_nt: TGTGCCAGCAGTCCCCCGCTAGGGGGGGCAGAAGATACGCAGTATTTT
cdr3_aa: CASSPPLGGAEDTQYF

v_call: TRBV29-1
d_call: .
clone_size: .
j_call: TRBJ2-1
cdr3_nt: TGCAGCGTTGTTGGGGGGTTTAATTTCATTGAGCAGTTCTTC
cdr3_aa: CSVVGGFNFIEQFF

v_call: TRBV4-2
d_call: TRBD2
clone_size: .
j_call: TRBJ2-7
cdr3_nt: TGTGCCAGCAGCCAATTCCTAGCGGGTCCCTACGAGCAGTACTTC
cdr3_aa: CASSQFLAGPYEQYF

v_call: TRBV10-3
d_call: .
clone_size: .
j_call: TRBJ2-1
cdr3_nt: TGTGCCAACCCTACCCTCTTATGGGCCCCCAGAAATGAGCAGTTCTTC
cdr3_aa: CANPTLLWAPRNEQFF

v_call: TRBV29-1
d_call: TRBD1
clone_size: .
j_call: TRBJ2-7
cdr3_nt: TGCAGCGCTGTGACAGGGGGCGCCTACGAGCAGTACTTC
cdr3_aa: CSAVTGGAYEQYF

v_call: TRBV7-2
d_call: TRBD2
clone_size: .
j_call: TRBJ2-5
cdr3_nt: TGTGCCAGCAGCTTAGCGCGAACTAGCGGGGGGAAGACCCAGTACTTC
cdr3_aa: CASSLARTSGGKTQYF

v_call: TRBV20-1
d_call: TRBD2
clone_size: few
j_call: TRBJ2-7
cdr3_nt: TGCAGTGCAAGTACTAGCGGAACCTACGAGCAGTACTTC
cdr3_aa: CSASTSGTYEQYF

v_call: TRBV12-5
d_call: .
clone_size: .
j_call: TRBJ2-1
cdr3_nt: TGTGCTAGTGGTTTGCGGCTTGAGGGGGGGTATGAGCAGTTCTTC
cdr3_aa: CASGLRLEGGYEQFF

v_call: TRBV14
d_call: TRBD1
clone_size: few
j_call: TRBJ2-7
cdr3_nt: TGTGCCAGCAGCAGGGACAGGGAAGGCGAGCAGTACTTC
cdr3_aa: CASSRDREGEQYF

v_call: TRBV7-9
d_call: TRBD2
clone_size: .
j_call: TRBJ2-1
cdr3_nt: TGTGCCGGCAACGAACTAGCGCCCAATGAGCAGTTCTTC
cdr3_aa: CAGNELAPNEQFF

v_call: TRBV12-3/TRBV12-4
d_call: TRBD1
clone_size: few
j_call: TRBJ2-3
cdr3_nt: TGTGCCAGCAGTAACCGGGACAGGCTACTTATAATGTATACGCAGTATTTT
cdr3_aa: CASSNRDRLLIMYTQYF

v_call: TRBV3-1
d_call: TRBD1
clone_size: .
j_call: TRBJ2-4
cdr3_nt: TGTGCCAGCAGCCAAGGTATGGGACAGGGAAGAAAAAACATTCGGTACTTC
cdr3_aa: CASSQGMGQGRKNIRYF

v_call: TRBV14
d_call: .
clone_size: .
j_call: TRBJ2-5
cdr3_nt: TGTGCCAGCAGCCAGGGAACCGTGGCCGGGGGGACCCAGTACTTC
cdr3_aa: CASSQGTVAGGTQYF

v_call: TRBV6-5
d_call: .
clone_size: .
j_call: TRBJ2-7
cdr3_nt: TGTGCCAGCAGTTCCTCGTTGAGGACTCCGTCCTCCTACGAGCAGTACTTC
cdr3_aa: CASSSSLRTPSSYEQYF

v_call: TRBV20-1
d_call: .
clone_size: .
j_call: TRBJ1-4
cdr3_nt: TGCAGTGCTAGAGATTGGGGGGGGGATGAAAAACTGTTTTTT
cdr3_aa: CSARDWGGDEKLFF

v_call: TRBV7-9
d_call: .
clone_size: .
j_call: TRBJ1-5
cdr3_nt: TGTGCCAGCAGCTTAGAAATTCAGCCCCAGCATTTT
cdr3_aa: CASSLEIQPQHF

v_call: TRBV2
d_call: .
clone_size: .
j_call: TRBJ2-1
cdr3_nt: TGTGCCGGCCAAGTAGAGACCCTAGGGAGGAATGAGCAGTTCTTC
cdr3_aa: CAGQVETLGRNEQFF

v_call: TRBV28
d_call: TRBD1
clone_size: .
j_call: TRBJ1-2
cdr3_nt: TGTGCCAGCAGAGTCACAGGGGTAGGCTACACCTTC
cdr3_aa: CASRVTGVGYTF